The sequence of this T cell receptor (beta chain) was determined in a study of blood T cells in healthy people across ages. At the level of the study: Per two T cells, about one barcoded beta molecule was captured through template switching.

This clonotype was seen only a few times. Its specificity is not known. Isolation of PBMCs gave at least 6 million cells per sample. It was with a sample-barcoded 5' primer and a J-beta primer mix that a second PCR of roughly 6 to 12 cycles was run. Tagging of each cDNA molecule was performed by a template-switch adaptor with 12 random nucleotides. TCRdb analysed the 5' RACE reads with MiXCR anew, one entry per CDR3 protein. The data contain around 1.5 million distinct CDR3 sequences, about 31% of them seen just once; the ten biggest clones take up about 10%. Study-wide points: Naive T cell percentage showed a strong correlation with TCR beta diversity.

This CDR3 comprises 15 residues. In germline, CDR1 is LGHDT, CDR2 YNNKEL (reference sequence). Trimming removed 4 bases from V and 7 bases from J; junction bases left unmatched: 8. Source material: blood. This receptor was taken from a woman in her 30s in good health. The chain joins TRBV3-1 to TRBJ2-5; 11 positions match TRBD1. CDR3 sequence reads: CASSPWTGGAGTQYF. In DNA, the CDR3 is TGTGCCAGCAGCCCGTGGACAGGGGGCGCCGGGACCCAGTACTTC.